In this sample, the clone carrying this T cell receptor beta chain turned up once. A much larger clone differs by one base, so this may be a read error. Full-length variable regions came from constant-region reverse primers plus semi-nested Nested Universal Primer A PCR. MiXCR, run by TCRdb on the 5' RACE reads, gives a single entry per CDR3 protein. The table has about 8,900 distinct CDR3 sequences, around a quarter seen once; the top ten hold 3.5% to 6%. Sequences were obtained from naive CD4+ T cells sorted from a lymph node. Subset defined: naive CD4+ T cells, CD4+CD45RA+CD25-. This clonotype originated in a female donor with breast cancer.

The CDR3 reads CASSQSGTVRSYEQYF. CDR3 in DNA: TGTGCCAGCAGCCAGTCCGGGACAGTACGCTCCTACGAGCAGTACTTC. The chain couples TRBV14 to TRBJ2-7; TRBD1 matches 7 bases. The junction had 8 bases not matched to a gene; V was cut back by 3 bases and J by 0 bases. The length of the CDR3 is 16 residues. CDR1 and CDR2 (germline): SGHDN, FVKESK.